This section outlines one TCR beta chain sequence together with its context. What it recognizes is unknown. TCRdb passed the 5' RACE reads through MiXCR, listing each CDR3 protein once. The sample yields about 470,000 distinct CDR3 sequences, 20% to 30% seen once. These data originate in a study of identical twins. Broader study findings: Out-of-frame alpha sequences shared by twins showed excess low generation probability.

The CDR3 spans 15 residues. V shed 4 bases, J shed 7 bases, and the junction held 7 bases outside the gene matches. The germline gives CDR1 SGHRS, CDR2 YFSETQ. The sample also formed part of further work on T cells expressing NK-cell markers.

This chain joins TRBV5-1 and TRBJ1-6, with TRBD1 identical over 8 bases. Source material: CD4+ T cells sorted from blood. The source of this sequence is a woman aged 18-29 years in good health. The CDR3 protein is CASSQSTGGNSPLHF. The CDR3 DNA reads TGCGCCAGCAGCCAGAGCACAGGGGGGAATTCACCCCTCCACTTT.